The sequence of this T cell receptor (beta chain) was determined in a study of cytomegalovirus exposure and HLA in healthy donors. Findings and limits, study-wide: Common viral pathogens were later found to be apparently linked to several of the most significant clusters. Among the sequence variants, a highly shared cluster was likely an artifact of sequencing. In an earlier analysis, about 87% or about 30%: the productive usage of most TCR beta V segments.

Concerning this clone: Its specificity is unknown. This specimen includes other DNA sequences encoding the same CDR3.

The germline gives CDR1 LGHNA, CDR2 YSLEER. The V end was cut by 5 bases, the J end by 1 base, with 8 bases between. The CDR3 extends over 13 amino acids. Amplification used 60 Vbeta primers and 13 Jbeta primers. Produced via immunoSEQ multiplex PCR; TCRdb's table is partial and in-frame only. Of some 150,000 clones listed, 65% to 85% are singletons. The TCR comes from a young woman in good health and CMV-seropositive. The chain couples TRBV4-3 to TRBJ2-5; D is unclear. The sequenced sample was PBMCs. CDR3 in DNA: TGCGCCAGCAGCGCGCGGTTCCAAGAGACCCAGTACTTC. Its translation is CASSARFQETQYF.